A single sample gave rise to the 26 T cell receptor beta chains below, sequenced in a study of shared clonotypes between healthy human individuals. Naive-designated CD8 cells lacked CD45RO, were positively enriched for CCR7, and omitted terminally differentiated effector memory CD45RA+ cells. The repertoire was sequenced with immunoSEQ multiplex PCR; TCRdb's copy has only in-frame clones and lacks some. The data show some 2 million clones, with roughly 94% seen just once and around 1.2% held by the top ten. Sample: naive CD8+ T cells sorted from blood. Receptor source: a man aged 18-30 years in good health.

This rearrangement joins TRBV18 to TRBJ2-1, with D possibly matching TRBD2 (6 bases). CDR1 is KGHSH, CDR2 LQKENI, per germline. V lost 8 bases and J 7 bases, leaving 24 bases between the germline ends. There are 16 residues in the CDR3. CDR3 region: CASPAPEGALANEQFF. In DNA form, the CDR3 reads TGTGCCAGCCCCGCTCCGGAGGGAGCCCTCGCTAATGAGCAGTTCTTC.

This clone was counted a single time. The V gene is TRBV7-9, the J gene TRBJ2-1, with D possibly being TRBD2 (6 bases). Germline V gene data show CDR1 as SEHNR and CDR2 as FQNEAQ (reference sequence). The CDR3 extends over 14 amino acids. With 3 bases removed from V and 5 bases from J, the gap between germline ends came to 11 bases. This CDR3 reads CASSFPGVDNEQFF. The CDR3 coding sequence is TGTGCCAGCAGCTTCCCGGGGGTGGACAATGAGCAGTTCTTC.

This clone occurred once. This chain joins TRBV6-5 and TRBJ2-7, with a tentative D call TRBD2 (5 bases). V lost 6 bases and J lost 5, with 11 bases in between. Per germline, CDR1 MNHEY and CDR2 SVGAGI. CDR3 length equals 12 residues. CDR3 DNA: TGTGCCAGCAGCGTAGAGGGAGACGAGCAGTACTTC. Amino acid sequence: CASSVEGDEQYF.

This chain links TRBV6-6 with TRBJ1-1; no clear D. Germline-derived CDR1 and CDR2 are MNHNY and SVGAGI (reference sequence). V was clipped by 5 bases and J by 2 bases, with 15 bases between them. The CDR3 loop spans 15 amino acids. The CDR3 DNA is TGTGCCAGCAGTAGCCCCAGGATTTCAAACACTGAAGCTTTCTTT. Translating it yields CASSSPRISNTEAFF.

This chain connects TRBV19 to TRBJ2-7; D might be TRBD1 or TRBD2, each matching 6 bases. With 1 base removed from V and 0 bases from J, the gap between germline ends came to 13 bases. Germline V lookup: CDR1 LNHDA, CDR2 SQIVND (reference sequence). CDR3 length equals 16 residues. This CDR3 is CASSIVPGGDSYEQYF. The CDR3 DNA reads TGTGCCAGTAGTATAGTCCCCGGGGGCGACTCCTACGAGCAGTACTTC.

In nucleotides, the CDR3 is TGTGCCAGCAGTGATTCCCTGGCGTCGGGGGCTTGGAACTACGAGCAGTACTTC. Encoded protein: CASSDSLASGAWNYEQYF. The rearrangement links TRBV2 to TRBJ2-7; perhaps D is TRBD1 or TRBD2 (6 bases each). The CDR3 has 18 residues. Germline CDR1 is SNHLY and CDR2 is FYNNEI. V dropped 3 bases and J dropped 3 bases, with 24 bases sitting between them.

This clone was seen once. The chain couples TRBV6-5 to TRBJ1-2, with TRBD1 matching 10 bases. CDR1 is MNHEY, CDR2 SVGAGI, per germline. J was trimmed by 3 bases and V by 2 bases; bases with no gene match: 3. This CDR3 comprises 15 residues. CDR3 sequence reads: CASSYPGTGDYGYTF. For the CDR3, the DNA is TGTGCCAGCAGTTACCCCGGGACAGGGGACTATGGCTACACCTTC.

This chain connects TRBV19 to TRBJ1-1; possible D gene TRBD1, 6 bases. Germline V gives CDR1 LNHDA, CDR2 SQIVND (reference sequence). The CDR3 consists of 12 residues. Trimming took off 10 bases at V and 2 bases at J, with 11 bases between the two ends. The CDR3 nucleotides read TGTGCCACTTCGACAGGCAACACTGAAGCTTTCTTT. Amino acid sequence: CATSTGNTEAFF.

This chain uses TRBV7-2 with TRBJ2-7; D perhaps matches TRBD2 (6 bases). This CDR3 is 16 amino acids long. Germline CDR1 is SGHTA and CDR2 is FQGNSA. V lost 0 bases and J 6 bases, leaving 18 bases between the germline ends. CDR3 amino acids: CASSLAGDSSHGEQYF. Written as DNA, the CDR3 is TGTGCCAGCAGCTTAGCGGGGGACTCTTCTCATGGCGAGCAGTACTTC.

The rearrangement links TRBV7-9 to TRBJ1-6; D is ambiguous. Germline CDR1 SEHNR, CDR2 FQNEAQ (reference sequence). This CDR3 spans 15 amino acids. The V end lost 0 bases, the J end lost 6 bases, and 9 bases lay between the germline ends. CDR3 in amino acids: CASSLASEFNSPLHF. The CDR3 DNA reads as TGTGCCAGCAGCTTAGCATCCGAGTTTAATTCACCCCTCCACTTT.

DNA of the CDR3: TGTGCCAGCAGTGACAATGAAGCTTTCTTT. Translating gives CASSDNEAFF. The rearrangement joins TRBV6-5 to TRBJ1-1; D gene uncertain. The CDR3 has 10 amino acids. Germline CDR1 is MNHEY and CDR2 is SVGAGI. Trimming took off 5 bases at V and 7 bases at J, with 5 bases between the two ends.

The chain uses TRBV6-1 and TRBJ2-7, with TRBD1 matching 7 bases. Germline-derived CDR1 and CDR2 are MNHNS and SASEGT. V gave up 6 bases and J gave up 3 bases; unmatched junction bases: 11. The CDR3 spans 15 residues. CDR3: CASRELPGQLYEQYF. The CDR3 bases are TGTGCCAGCAGGGAACTACCGGGACAGCTCTACGAGCAGTACTTC.

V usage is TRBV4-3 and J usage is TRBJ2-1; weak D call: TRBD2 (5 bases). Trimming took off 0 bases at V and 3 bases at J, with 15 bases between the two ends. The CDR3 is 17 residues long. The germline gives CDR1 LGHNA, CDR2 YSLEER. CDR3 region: CASSQDGTDLLYNEQFF. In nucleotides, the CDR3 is TGCGCCAGCAGCCAAGATGGAACGGACTTACTCTACAATGAGCAGTTCTTC.

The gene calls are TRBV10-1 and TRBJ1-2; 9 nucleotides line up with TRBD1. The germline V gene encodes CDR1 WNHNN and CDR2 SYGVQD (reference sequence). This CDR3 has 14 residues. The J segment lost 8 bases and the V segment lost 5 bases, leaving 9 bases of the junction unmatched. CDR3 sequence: CASSSGQGFYGYTF. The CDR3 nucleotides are TGCGCCAGCAGTTCGGGACAGGGATTTTACGGCTACACCTTC.

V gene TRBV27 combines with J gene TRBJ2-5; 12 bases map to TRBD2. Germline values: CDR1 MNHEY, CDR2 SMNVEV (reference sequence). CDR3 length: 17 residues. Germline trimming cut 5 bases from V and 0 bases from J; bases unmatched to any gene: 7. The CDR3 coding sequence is TGTGCCAGCAGTGCTAGCGGGGGGGCAATCTACCAAGAGACCCAGTACTTC. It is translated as CASSASGGAIYQETQYF.

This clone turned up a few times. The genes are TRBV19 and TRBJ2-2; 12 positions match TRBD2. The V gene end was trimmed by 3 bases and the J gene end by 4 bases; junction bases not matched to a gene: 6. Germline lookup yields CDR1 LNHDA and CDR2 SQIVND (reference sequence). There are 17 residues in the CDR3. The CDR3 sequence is CASSMTSGSWGTGELFF. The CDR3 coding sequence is TGTGCCAGTAGTATGACTAGCGGGAGCTGGGGCACCGGGGAGCTGTTTTTT.

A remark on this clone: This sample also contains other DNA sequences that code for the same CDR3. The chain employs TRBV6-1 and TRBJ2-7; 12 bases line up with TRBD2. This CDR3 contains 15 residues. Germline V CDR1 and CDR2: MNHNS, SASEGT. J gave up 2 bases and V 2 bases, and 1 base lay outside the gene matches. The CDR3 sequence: CASSELAGGPYEQYF. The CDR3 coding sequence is TGTGCCAGCAGTGAACTAGCGGGAGGGCCCTACGAGCAGTACTTC.

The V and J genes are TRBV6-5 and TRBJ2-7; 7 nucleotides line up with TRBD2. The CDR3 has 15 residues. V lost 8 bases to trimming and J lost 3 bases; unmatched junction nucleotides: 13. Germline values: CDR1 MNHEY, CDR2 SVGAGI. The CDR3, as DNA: TGTGCCAGCGTGGCGGGAGTGGGGGTGGGCTACGAGCAGTACTTC. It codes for CASVAGVGVGYEQYF.

The CDR3 DNA sequence: TGTGCCATCAGTGAGTTGGCTAGCGGACTATCCTACGAGCAGTACTTC. Translating gives CAISELASGLSYEQYF. The rearrangement links TRBV10-3 to TRBJ2-7; 7 positions match TRBD2. The CDR3 runs 16 residues. The V gene's germline CDR1 is ENHRY and CDR2 SYGVKD. The J segment lost 1 base and the V segment lost 1 base, leaving 7 bases of the junction unmatched.

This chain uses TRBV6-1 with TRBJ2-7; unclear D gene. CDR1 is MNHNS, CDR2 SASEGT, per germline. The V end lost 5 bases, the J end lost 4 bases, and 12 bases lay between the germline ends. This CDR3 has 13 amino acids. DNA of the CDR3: TGTGCCAGCAGTACAAGGGTATCGTACGAGCAGTACTTC. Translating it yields CASSTRVSYEQYF.

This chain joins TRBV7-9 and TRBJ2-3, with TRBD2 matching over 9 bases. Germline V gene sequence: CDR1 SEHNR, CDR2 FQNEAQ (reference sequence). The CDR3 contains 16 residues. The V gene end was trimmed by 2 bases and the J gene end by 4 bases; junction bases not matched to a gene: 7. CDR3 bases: TGTGCCAGCAGCTTACTGGCGGGAGGGAACGCAGATACGCAGTATTTT. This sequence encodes CASSLLAGGNADTQYF.

The CDR3 reads CASSFTASGGYEQYF. CDR3 in DNA: TGTGCCAGCAGTTTCACCGCTAGCGGGGGGTACGAGCAGTACTTC. This chain links TRBV28 with TRBJ2-7; TRBD2 aligns across 11 bases. CDR3 length: 15 amino acids. CDR1 is MDHEN and CDR2 is SYDVKM in the germline V gene. The ends lost 3 bases at V and 4 bases at J; junction bases unmatched: 5. Complete variable domain (other parts from reference TRBV28 and TRBJ2-7): DVKVTQSSRYLVKRTGEKVFLECVQDMDHENMFWYRQDPGLGLRLIYFSYDVKMKEKGDIPEGYSVSREKKERFSLILESASTNQTSMYLCASSFTASGGYEQYFGPGTRLTVT.

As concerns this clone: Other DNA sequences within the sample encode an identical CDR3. This CDR3 is CASGTYNEQFF. For the CDR3, the DNA is TGTGCCAGTGGAACCTACAATGAGCAGTTCTTC. V is TRBV6-5 and J is TRBJ2-1; D is unresolved. The CDR3 runs 11 residues. Germline V gene sequence: CDR1 MNHEY, CDR2 SVGAGI. The V end was cut by 9 bases, the J end by 2 bases, with 5 bases between.

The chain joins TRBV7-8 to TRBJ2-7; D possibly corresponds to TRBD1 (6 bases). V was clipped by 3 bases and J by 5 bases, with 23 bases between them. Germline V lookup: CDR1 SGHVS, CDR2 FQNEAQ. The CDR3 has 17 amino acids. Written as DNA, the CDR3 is TGTGCCAGCAGCTTTAACCCAGGGTCAGGGGCGAGTCACGAGCAGTACTTC. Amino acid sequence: CASSFNPGSGASHEQYF.

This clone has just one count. The CDR3 coding sequence is TGTGCCGGACTAAGCGGGGGAGACAATGAGCAGTTCTTC. Residues: CAGLSGGDNEQFF. The V call is TRBV2, the J call TRBJ2-1, with 8 bases aligning to TRBD2. The V and J ends lost 11 bases and 5 bases, in that order; junction bases with no gene match: 8. Germline V gene data show CDR1 as SNHLY and CDR2 as FYNNEI. CDR3 length: 13 residues.

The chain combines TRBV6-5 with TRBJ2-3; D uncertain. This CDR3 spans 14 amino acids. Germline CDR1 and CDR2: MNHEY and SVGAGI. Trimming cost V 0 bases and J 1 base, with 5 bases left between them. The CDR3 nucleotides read TGTGCCAGCAGTTACTCGGCCCGCACAGATACGCAGTATTTT. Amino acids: CASSYSARTDTQYF.